These T cell receptor beta chains were read from a single sample in a study of control samples from healthy donors and cancer patients. Clones were read by immunoSEQ multiplex PCR, and TCRdb kept only the in-frame ones, dropping some. The sample yields under 150,000 clones, approximately 89% seen once. Input material: blood. All receptors come from a man aged 35-49 years in good health. CDR3s include the opening cysteine and the closing phenylalanine or tryptophan. D genes are given only for firm matches. The listing skips clone size in some rows; elsewhere it reads once, few, many or a size class.

J	size	V	D	DNA	CDR3
TRBJ2-5	.	TRBV7-2	.	TGTGCCAGCAGCCCCGACCAAGGCAGGGGAGAGACCCAGTACTTC	CASSPDQGRGETQYF
TRBJ1-6	.	TRBV13	TRBD1	TGTGCCAGCAGCGCCAGGGGGTTTGGTTCACCCCTCCACTTT	CASSARGFGSPLHF
TRBJ1-1	.	TRBV6-5	.	TGTGCCAGCAGTTACTCTTTGGGGACAGAAGCTTTCTTT	CASSYSLGTEAFF
TRBJ1-3	once	TRBV24-1	TRBD1	TGTGCCACCTCGACAGGGGACACCATATATTTT	CATSTGDTIYF
TRBJ1-1	.	TRBV19	TRBD1	TGTGCCAGTAGTGACAGGGGGCGAGCTTCTCGGACTGAAGCTTTCTTT	CASSDRGRASRTEAFF
TRBJ2-3	once	TRBV5-1	.	TGCGCCAGCAGCAGGGCAGGGGAGGGCACAGATACGCAGTATTTT	CASSRAGEGTDTQYF
TRBJ2-1	.	TRBV24-1	.	TGTGCCACCAGCCTACAGGGGAGGAACAATGAGCAGTTCTTC	CATSLQGRNNEQFF
TRBJ1-1	.	TRBV30	TRBD1	TGTGCCTGGAAGGAGACAGGGGGCAGTAAGAACACTGAAGCTTTCTTT	CAWKETGGSKNTEAFF
TRBJ2-1	many	TRBV10-3	TRBD2	TGTGCCATCACTCCGCTAGCGGGGGGTTATTTGGGTGAGCAGTTCTTC	CAITPLAGGYLGEQFF
TRBJ2-1	.	TRBV5-1	.	TGCGCCAGCAGCTCATACAGGAGTGGCAATGAGCAGTTCTTC	CASSSYRSGNEQFF
TRBJ1-5	.	TRBV24-1	.	TGTGCCACCAGTGAACAGGGAGGTAATCAGCCCCAGCATTTT	CATSEQGGNQPQHF
TRBJ2-3	.	TRBV2	TRBD1	TGTGCCAGCAGTGAAACGGGACAGGGGTTAGATACGCAGTATTTT	CASSETGQGLDTQYF
TRBJ2-7	.	TRBV2	TRBD2	TGTGCCAGCATGGGGGGGGCCTACGAGCAGTACTTC	CASMGGAYEQYF
TRBJ2-4	.	TRBV6-4	TRBD1	TGTGCCTGGAGCGCGGACAGGGTAAACAACATTCAGTACTTC	CAWSADRVNNIQYF
TRBJ1-4	few	TRBV25-1	.	TGTGCCAGCAGTGTAGGACAGCGTCATGAAAAACTGTTTTTT	CASSVGQRHEKLFF
TRBJ2-1	.	TRBV4-1	.	TGCGCCAGCAGCCAAGAGGAGCGTCCACCGCAGTTCTTC	CASSQEERPPQFF
TRBJ2-1	.	TRBV19	TRBD1	TGTGCAGTGGACAGGGGGTTCTACAATGAGCAGTTCTTC	CAVDRGFYNEQFF
TRBJ1-1	.	TRBV14	TRBD1	TGTGCCAGCAGCCAAGTAAGTATCCACCGGGACAGGGGGCTGGCTGAAGCTTTCTTT	CASSQVSIHRDRGLAEAFF
TRBJ1-1	.	TRBV5-4	.	TGTGCCAGCAGCTTGGAAGTCGGGGTGAACACTGAAGCTTTCTTT	CASSLEVGVNTEAFF
TRBJ2-5	.	TRBV9	.	TGTGCCAGCAGCGTAGGGAGTTATCAGGCTCAAGAGACCCAGTACTTC	CASSVGSYQAQETQYF
TRBJ1-4	once	TRBV4-2	TRBD1	TGTGCCAGCAGCCAGTCCCGGGACAGGGGGGCTAATGAAAAACTGTTTTTT	CASSQSRDRGANEKLFF
TRBJ1-1	once	TRBV30	.	TGTGCCTGGACCACGGGGAACACTGAAGCTTTCTTT	CAWTTGNTEAFF
TRBJ1-4	.	TRBV7-8	.	TGTGCCAGCAGTTGGACAGCAACTAATGAAAAACTGTTTTTT	CASSWTATNEKLFF
TRBJ2-5	once	TRBV24-1	.	TGTGCCACCAGTGATTCCCTGGGGGGCGGAGAGACCCAGTACTTC	CATSDSLGGGETQYF
TRBJ1-1	.	TRBV2	.	TGTGCCAGCACCCTCCTCTGGGACACTGAAGCTTTCTTT	CASTLLWDTEAFF
TRBJ1-2	once	TRBV3-1/TRBV3-2	.	TGTGCCAGCAGCCAAGATTTAGGACAGAACTATGGCTACACCTTC	CASSQDLGQNYGYTF
TRBJ1-4	.	TRBV19	TRBD1	TGTGCCAGTAAAAGGGCAGGGGGAGCAACTAATGAAAAACTGTTTTTT	CASKRAGGATNEKLFF
TRBJ1-1	.	TRBV30	TRBD1	TGTGCCTGGAGGCCAGTGACAGGGCCGGACACTGAAGCTTTCTTT	CAWRPVTGPDTEAFF
TRBJ1-1	.	TRBV5-1	.	TGCGCCAGTTCATGGGAGGGGAACACTGAAGCTTTCTTT	CASSWEGNTEAFF
TRBJ2-2	.	TRBV7-3	.	TGTGCCAGCAGCCCCCGGGTTTCGGGCGGCGGGGAGCTGTTTTTT	CASSPRVSGGGELFF
TRBJ1-4	.	TRBV5-4	TRBD1	TGTGCCAGCAGCTTGGCCGGAGACAGGGGACTAGGGGAAAAACTGTTTTTT	CASSLAGDRGLGEKLFF
TRBJ2-1	.	TRBV6-2/TRBV6-3	TRBD2	TGTGCCAGCAGTTACTCCGGGACTAGCGGTTACAATGAGCAGTTCTTC	CASSYSGTSGYNEQFF
TRBJ2-2	once	TRBV25-1	TRBD1	TGTGCCAGCAGTGAAGGGACAGGGTGGACCGGGGAGCTGTTTTTT	CASSEGTGWTGELFF
TRBJ2-7	once	TRBV18	.	TGTGCCAGCTCACTTAAGACCTACGAGCAGTACTTC	CASSLKTYEQYF
TRBJ1-1	few	TRBV27	.	TGTGCCAGCAGTTTATGGGACAAGAACACTGAAGCTTTCTTT	CASSLWDKNTEAFF